The rows below give T cell receptor beta chains drawn from one sample of a study of technical replicates of blood from a few donors. Clones were read by immunoSEQ multiplex PCR, and TCRdb kept only the in-frame ones, dropping some. The sample contains over 70,000 clones, 95% of which appear only once. Sequenced input: T cells isolated from PBMCs. The source is a human donor in good health. CDR3s include the opening cysteine and the closing phenylalanine or tryptophan. The D gene is left open where the match is weak. Size is omitted from some rows. Given values are once, few, many or a class for expanded clones.

length,J,size,V,D,DNA,CDR3
12,TRBJ2-5,-,TRBV30,-,TGTGCCTCTTCGACTAGTTTTGAGACCCAGTACTTC,CASSTSFETQYF
15,TRBJ2-1,-,TRBV14,-,TGTGCCAGCAGCCAACCAGTTTCAGGAAACAATGAGCAGTTCTTC,CASSQPVSGNNEQFF
14,TRBJ2-7,once,TRBV28,TRBD2,TGTGCCAGCAAACTAGCGGGAGAACCCTACGAGCAGTACTTC,CASKLAGEPYEQYF
16,TRBJ2-3,-,TRBV4-2,-,TGTGCCAGCAGCCAAGCCGGTCAGGAGGGTTCGGCTACGCAGTATTTT,CASSQAGQEGSATQYF
14,TRBJ2-3,-,TRBV10-3,TRBD2,TGTGCCATCAGACTAGCGGGACCCCAAGATACGCAGTATTTT,CAIRLAGPQDTQYF
14,TRBJ1-4,-,TRBV19,-,TGTGCCAGTAGTAAGTCTTTCGGTAATGAAAAACTGTTTTTT,CASSKSFGNEKLFF
15,TRBJ2-4,-,TRBV7-9,TRBD2,TGTGCCAGCAGCTTACTAGCGGGGACGGTAAACATTCAGTACTTC,CASSLLAGTVNIQYF
15,TRBJ1-2,-,TRBV28,TRBD1,TGTGCCAGCAGTTCGGGACAGGGGGTGTACTATGGCTACACCTTC,CASSSGQGVYYGYTF
13,TRBJ2-7,-,TRBV27,-,TGTGCCAGCAGTTCAGGGGACGCCTACGAGCAGTACTTC,CASSSGDAYEQYF
15,TRBJ2-1,-,TRBV29-1,-,TGCAGCGTTGAAGGGGACTGGAGCTCCTACAATGAGCAGTTCTTC,CSVEGDWSSYNEQFF
12,TRBJ1-4,-,TRBV6-1,-,TGTGCCAGCAGAGGACCACAGGGAAAACTGTTTTTT,CASRGPQGKLFF
12,TRBJ2-7,-,TRBV28,-,TGTGCCAGCCTCGACCAGGGCTACGAGCAGTACTTC,CASLDQGYEQYF
13,TRBJ2-3,-,TRBV29-1,-,TGCAGCGTTGGGACAAAGAGCACAGATACGCAGTATTTT,CSVGTKSTDTQYF
16,TRBJ2-1,-,TRBV7-9,TRBD2,TGTGCCAGCAGCCCAGGGACTAGCGGGAGGCTACATGAGCAGTTCTTC,CASSPGTSGRLHEQFF
16,TRBJ1-3,-,TRBV7-8,TRBD1,TGTGCCAGCAAATCGTTGACAGGGGGCTCTGGAAACACCATATATTTT,CASKSLTGGSGNTIYF
15,TRBJ1-4,-,TRBV30,-,TGTGCCTGGAGGGTGGCAGGGGCAACTAATGAAAAACTGTTTTTT,CAWRVAGATNEKLFF
16,TRBJ2-1,-,TRBV27,TRBD1,TGTGCCAGCAGTCCGACCGGGACAGGGGGTGTAAATGAGCAGTTCTTC,CASSPTGTGGVNEQFF
15,TRBJ2-1,-,TRBV10-3,TRBD2,TGTGCCATCAGTGAGTCGGGCGGGAGTGGCAATGAGCAGTTCTTC,CAISESGGSGNEQFF
17,TRBJ2-7,-,TRBV4-2,TRBD2,TGTGCCAGCAGCCATGAGCCTACGGGACTAGCGACCTACGAGCAGTACTTC,CASSHEPTGLATYEQYF
16,TRBJ2-3,-,TRBV7-2,TRBD2,TGTGCCAGCAGCAACTATGGGACTAGCGAGACAGATACGCAGTATTTT,CASSNYGTSETDTQYF
18,TRBJ2-3,-,TRBV2,TRBD2,TGTGCCAGCAACCGATATACCAGGACTAGCGGGGGCACAGATACGCAGTATTTT,CASNRYTRTSGGTDTQYF
16,TRBJ2-2,-,TRBV15,-,TGTGCCACCAGCAGAGTAAGGACCGGGATCGCCGGGGAGCTGTTTTTT,CATSRVRTGIAGELFF
16,TRBJ1-1,once,TRBV7-3,-,TGTGCCAGCAGCTTATTGGCCAGGGGCTTGAGCACTGAAGCTTTCTTT,CASSLLARGLSTEAFF
15,TRBJ1-5,-,TRBV7-8,-,TGTGCCAGCAGCGGTTTACAGGGAAGCAATCAGCCCCAGCATTTT,CASSGLQGSNQPQHF
14,TRBJ2-7,-,TRBV9,-,TGTGCCAGCAGCGCCCAACAGGGTTACCACGAGCAGTACTTC,CASSAQQGYHEQYF
15,TRBJ2-3,-,TRBV9,TRBD2,TGTGCCAGCAGCGTAAACCTAGCGGGAGCAGATACGCAGTATTTT,CASSVNLAGADTQYF
16,TRBJ1-4,-,TRBV4-3,-,TGCGCCAGCAGCCAAGACTTTGAGCCTGGCGGGGAAAAACTGTTTTTT,CASSQDFEPGGEKLFF
11,TRBJ2-5,-,TRBV6-5,-,TGTGCCAGCCGCCTAGCGAGGACCCAGTACTTC,CASRLARTQYF
14,TRBJ2-5,-,TRBV5-4,TRBD2,TGTGCCAGCAGTTCTAGCGGGAGGCCAGAGACCCAGTACTTC,CASSSSGRPETQYF
16,TRBJ2-4,-,TRBV28,TRBD2,TGTGCCAGCAGGGGAGGGACTAGCGGGAGGCTAAACATTCAGTACTTC,CASRGGTSGRLNIQYF
17,TRBJ2-7,-,TRBV10-3,TRBD2,TGTGCCATCAGTGAGTCGTGGCGGAGCCGGGGGGACTACGAGCAGTACTTC,CAISESWRSRGDYEQYF
14,TRBJ1-1,-,TRBV10-1,-,TGCGCCAGCAGTGCCATGACGACGGGGACTGAAGCTTTCTTT,CASSAMTTGTEAFF
15,TRBJ2-3,-,TRBV9,-,TGTGCCAGCAGCGTACTTAGCGGAGGCGTTGATACGCAGTATTTT,CASSVLSGGVDTQYF
15,TRBJ2-3,-,TRBV11-2,-,TGTGCCAGCAGCTTTTCCGGAGGTAGCACAGATACGCAGTATTTT,CASSFSGGSTDTQYF
12,TRBJ1-2,-,TRBV19,TRBD1,TGTGCCAGTAGTACAGGGGGCTATGGCTACACCTTC,CASSTGGYGYTF
14,TRBJ2-1,-,TRBV28,TRBD1,TGTGCCAGCAGCCTAGGACAGGCATACAATGAGCAGTTCTTC,CASSLGQAYNEQFF
11,TRBJ2-7,-,TRBV5-5,-,TGTGCCAGCAGCAGCCCCTACGAGCAGTACTTC,CASSSPYEQYF
13,TRBJ2-1,-,TRBV6-1,-,TGTGCCAGCAGCGGGATCGACTCGAAAGAGCAGTTCTTC,CASSGIDSKEQFF
14,TRBJ2-2,-,TRBV6-5,-,TGTGCCAGCAGTCCCGGACTAATAGGCGGGGAGCTGTTTTTT,CASSPGLIGGELFF
14,TRBJ2-5,-,TRBV28,TRBD1,TGTGCCAGCCGTAGGGACAGGGGCGAAGAGACCCAGTACTTC,CASRRDRGEETQYF
15,TRBJ1-5,-,TRBV11-2,TRBD1,TGTGCCAGCAGTTATTCGGGACAGGGGAATCAGCCCCAGCATTTT,CASSYSGQGNQPQHF
13,TRBJ2-5,-,TRBV19,-,TGTGCCAGTAGTGTTCAGGGGTGGGAGACCCAGTACTTC,CASSVQGWETQYF
17,TRBJ2-7,-,TRBV10-2,TRBD2,TGCGCCAGCAGTGAGTCAATCCCCCTAGCGGGAGACTACGAGCAGTACTTC,CASSESIPLAGDYEQYF
13,TRBJ2-7,few,TRBV10-1,TRBD1,TGCGCCAGCAGTGACCGGACAGGGTACGAGCAGTACTTC,CASSDRTGYEQYF
13,TRBJ2-2,-,TRBV2,-,TGTGCCAGCAGCGGTATCTCGGCCGGGGAGCTGTTTTTT,CASSGISAGELFF
16,TRBJ2-7,-,TRBV27,TRBD2,TGTGCCAGCAGCCCGCCCTCTAGCGGGAGGATGTACGAGCAGTACTTC,CASSPPSSGRMYEQYF
14,TRBJ2-7,-,TRBV28,-,TGTGCCAGCCGACGTGTGTCGACTTCACCCGAGCAGTACTTC,CASRRVSTSPEQYF
15,TRBJ1-4,-,TRBV19,TRBD1,TGTGCCAGTAGTATCGGGACAGGGGGATTGGAAAAACTGTTTTTT,CASSIGTGGLEKLFF
14,TRBJ2-7,-,TRBV7-3,-,TGTGCCAGCAGCTTAACTGGGGCGCCCTACGAGCAGTACTTC,CASSLTGAPYEQYF
16,TRBJ2-3,-,TRBV10-3,-,TGTGCCATCAGTGAGATTATATATTCGGGTTCAGATACGCAGTATTTT,CAISEIIYSGSDTQYF
20,TRBJ1-3,-,TRBV9,TRBD1,TGTGCCAGCAGCGTAGGTTACGGGACAGGGACCAAACGCCCCGGAAACACCATATATTTT,CASSVGYGTGTKRPGNTIYF
15,TRBJ1-1,-,TRBV7-9,-,TGTGCCAGCAGCTTAGGGTTCGGGGGTTCCAATGAAGCTTTCTTT,CASSLGFGGSNEAFF
15,TRBJ2-3,-,TRBV7-6,-,TGTGCCAGCAGCTTAAGGGGAATGCACACAGATACGCAGTATTTT,CASSLRGMHTDTQYF
15,TRBJ1-5,-,TRBV28,-,TGTGCCAGCAGTTTACTTTCAGGGGCGCGGCAGCCCCAGCATTTT,CASSLLSGARQPQHF
16,TRBJ2-7,once,TRBV5-6,-,TGTGCCAGCGGAACCCAAACAGGGTCCCTCTCCTACGAGCAGTACTTC,CASGTQTGSLSYEQYF
13,TRBJ2-2,-,TRBV10-3,TRBD2,TGTGCCATCAAAGGCGGGAGGGCCGGGGAGCTGTTTTTT,CAIKGGRAGELFF
16,TRBJ2-1,-,TRBV28,TRBD2,TGTGCCAGCAGTTCCTTTAAGCGGGAGATCGACAATGAGCAGTTCTTC,CASSSFKREIDNEQFF
13,TRBJ1-5,-,TRBV6-1,-,TGTGCCAGCAGTGTCTCTAGCAATCAGCCCCAGCATTTT,CASSVSSNQPQHF